Here is one T cell receptor (beta chain) with its context. Its antigen is not known. The germline gives CDR1 MNHNS, CDR2 SASEGT. The CDR3 consists of 12 residues. V gave up 6 bases and J gave up 8 bases; unmatched junction bases: 5. The primer mix had 60 Vbeta and 13 Jbeta primers. Sequencing used immunoSEQ multiplex PCR; TCRdb keeps in-frame clones, though not all of them. The sample has around 150,000 clones, roughly 90% seen once. The data originate from a study of cytomegalovirus exposure and HLA in healthy donors. Healthy bone marrow donors made up the donors. Study-level findings and limits: Cytomegalovirus association was assigned to approximately 160 TCR beta chains.

The sequenced sample consisted of PBMCs. J is TRBJ1-2 and V is TRBV6-1, with 8 bases lining up with TRBD1. This receptor was obtained from a woman younger than 30 in good health and CMV-seronegative. The CDR3 DNA reads TGTGCCAGCAGAGGGACAGGTGCGGGCTACACCTTC. It specifies CASRGTGAGYTF.